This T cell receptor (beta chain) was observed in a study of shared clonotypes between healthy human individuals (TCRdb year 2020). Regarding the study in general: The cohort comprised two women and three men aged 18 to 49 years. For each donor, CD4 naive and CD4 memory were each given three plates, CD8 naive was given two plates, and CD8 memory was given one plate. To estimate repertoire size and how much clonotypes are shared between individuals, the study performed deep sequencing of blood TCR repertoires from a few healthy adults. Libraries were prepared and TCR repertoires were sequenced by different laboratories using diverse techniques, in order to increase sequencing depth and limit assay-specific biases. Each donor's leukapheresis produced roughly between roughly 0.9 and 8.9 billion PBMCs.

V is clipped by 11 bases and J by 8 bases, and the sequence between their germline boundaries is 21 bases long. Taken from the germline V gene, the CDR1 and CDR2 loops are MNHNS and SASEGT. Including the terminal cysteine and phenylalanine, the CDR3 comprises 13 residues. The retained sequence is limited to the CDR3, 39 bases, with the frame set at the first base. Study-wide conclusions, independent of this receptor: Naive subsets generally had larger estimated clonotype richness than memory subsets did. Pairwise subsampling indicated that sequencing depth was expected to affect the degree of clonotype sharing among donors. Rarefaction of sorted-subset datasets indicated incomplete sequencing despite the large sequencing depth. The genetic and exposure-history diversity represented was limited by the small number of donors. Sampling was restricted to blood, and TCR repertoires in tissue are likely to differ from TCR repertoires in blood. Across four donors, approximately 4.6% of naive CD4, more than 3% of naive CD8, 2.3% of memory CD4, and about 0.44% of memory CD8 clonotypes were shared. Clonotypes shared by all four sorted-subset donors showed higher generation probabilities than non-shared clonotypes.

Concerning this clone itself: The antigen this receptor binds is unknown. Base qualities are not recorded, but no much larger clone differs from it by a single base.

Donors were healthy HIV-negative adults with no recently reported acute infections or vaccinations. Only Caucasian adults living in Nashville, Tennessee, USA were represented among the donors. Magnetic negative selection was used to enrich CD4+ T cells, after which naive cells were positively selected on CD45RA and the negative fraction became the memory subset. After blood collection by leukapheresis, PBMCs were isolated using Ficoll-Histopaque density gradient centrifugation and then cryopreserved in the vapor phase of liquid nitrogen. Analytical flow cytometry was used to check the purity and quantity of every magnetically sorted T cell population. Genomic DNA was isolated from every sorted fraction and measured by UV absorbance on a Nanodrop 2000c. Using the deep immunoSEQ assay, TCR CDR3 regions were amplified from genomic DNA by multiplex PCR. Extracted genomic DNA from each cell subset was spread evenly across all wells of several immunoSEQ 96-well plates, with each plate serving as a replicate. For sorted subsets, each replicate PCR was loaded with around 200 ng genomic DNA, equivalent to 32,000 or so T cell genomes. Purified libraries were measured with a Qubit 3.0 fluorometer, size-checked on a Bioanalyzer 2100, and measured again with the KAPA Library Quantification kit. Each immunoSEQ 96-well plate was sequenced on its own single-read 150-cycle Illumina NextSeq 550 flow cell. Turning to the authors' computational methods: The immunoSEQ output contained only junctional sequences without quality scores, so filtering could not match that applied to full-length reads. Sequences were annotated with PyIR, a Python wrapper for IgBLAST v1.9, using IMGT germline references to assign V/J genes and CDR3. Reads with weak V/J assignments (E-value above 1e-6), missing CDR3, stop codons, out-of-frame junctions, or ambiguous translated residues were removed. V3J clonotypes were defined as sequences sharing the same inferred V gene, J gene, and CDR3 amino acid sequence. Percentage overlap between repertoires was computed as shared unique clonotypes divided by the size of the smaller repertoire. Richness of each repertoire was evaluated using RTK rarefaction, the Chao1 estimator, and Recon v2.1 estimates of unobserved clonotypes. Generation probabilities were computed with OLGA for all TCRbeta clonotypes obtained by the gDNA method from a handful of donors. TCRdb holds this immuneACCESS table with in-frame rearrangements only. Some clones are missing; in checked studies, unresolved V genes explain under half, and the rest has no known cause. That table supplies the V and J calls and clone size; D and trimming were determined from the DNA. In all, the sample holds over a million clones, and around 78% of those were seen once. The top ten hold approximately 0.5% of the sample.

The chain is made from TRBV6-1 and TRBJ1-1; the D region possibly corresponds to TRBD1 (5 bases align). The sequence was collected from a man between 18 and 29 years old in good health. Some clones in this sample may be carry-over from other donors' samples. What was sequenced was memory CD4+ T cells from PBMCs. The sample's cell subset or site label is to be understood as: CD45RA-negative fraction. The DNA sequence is TGTGCCGGTAGCGGTAGGGTAAGGGGAGAAGCTTTCTTT. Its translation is CAGSGRVRGEAFF.